These 11 T cell receptor beta chains share one sample of origin, sequenced in a study of T-cell reconstitution after alpha-beta-depleted transplantation in children. For TCRbeta, the library was prepared with unique molecular identifiers. From the PCR reads, TCRdb called clonotypes with MiXCR, one entry per CDR3 protein. The sample has roughly 200,000 distinct CDR3 sequences; roughly 7.1% are singletons. The sequencing here drew on PBMCs, taken before TCRalphabeta/CD19-depleted stem cell transplant. Every receptor here comes from a boy younger than 10 with acute lymphoblastic leukemia, due to receive a stem cell transplant.

On this clonotype: This may arise from a read error, as a much more abundant clone is one base away. The chain joins TRBV10-3 to TRBJ2-5; 10 bases are a match to TRBD2. This CDR3 contains 14 residues. Germline V CDR1 and CDR2: ENHRY, SYGVKD. CDR3 DNA sequence: TGTGCCACCGGGGAGCGGGAGGGCCGAGAGACCCAGTGCTTC. Amino acid sequence: CATGEREGRETQCF.

This clonotype was counted ten times or more. The chain links TRBV28 to TRBJ2-4; TRBD1 might be the D (5 bases). CDR1 is MDHEN and CDR2 is SYDVKM in the germline V gene. The CDR3 sequence is 15 residues long. The V and J ends lost 3 bases and 0 bases respectively, with 9 bases between them. CDR3 amino acids: CASSLQGVAKNIQYF. CDR3 nucleotides: TGTGCCAGCAGTTTGCAAGGGGTAGCCAAAAACATTCAGTACTTC.

This clonotype occurred a few times. The chain couples TRBV29-1 to TRBJ2-7; D gene unclear. CDR1 and CDR2 (germline): SQVTM, ANQGSEA. CDR3 length: 14 amino acids. V was cut by 2 bases and J by 2 bases, with 13 bases left in between. The CDR3 spells CSVESGDQTYEQYF. The CDR3 region has the DNA TGCAGCGTTGAATCTGGCGACCAAACCTACGAGCAGTACTTC.

This clonotype was found many times. The rearrangement uses TRBV5-6 and TRBJ2-5; D remains ambiguous. The CDR3 sequence is 15 residues long. Per germline, CDR1 SGHDT and CDR2 YYEEEE. The V and J ends lost 1 base and 2 bases respectively, with 12 bases between them. The CDR3 nucleotides are TGTGCCAGCAGCTTGATCAACAGCTTACAAGAGACCCAGTACTTC. It encodes CASSLINSLQETQYF.

The chain uses TRBV5-1 and TRBJ1-2; possibly TRBD1 for D (5 bases). The germline V gene has CDR1 SGHRS and CDR2 YFSETQ. CDR3 length equals 16 residues. Trimming pared 1 base from V and 5 bases from J, leaving 18 bases between. The CDR3 spells CASSLSASTDPYGYTF. CDR3 sequence (DNA): TGCGCCAGCAGCTTGTCCGCATCGACAGACCCTTATGGCTACACCTTC.

This clonotype was observed a handful of times. This chain joins TRBV11-1 and TRBJ2-3, with TRBD2 matching 9 bases. Germline CDR1 and CDR2: SGHAT and FQDESV (reference sequence). J lost 2 bases, V lost 5 bases, and 11 bases had no gene match. This CDR3 has 17 residues. CDR3 residues: CASSQSGTSHITDTQYF. In DNA form, the CDR3 reads TGTGCCAGCAGCCAATCCGGGACTAGCCACATCACAGATACGCAGTATTTT.

This clonotype was seen a handful of times. This rearrangement joins TRBV4-2 to TRBJ1-2; a weak D match, TRBD1 (5 bases). This CDR3 is built from 13 residues. The V end lost 7 bases, the J end lost 8 bases, and 17 bases lay between the germline ends. Germline CDR1 and CDR2: LGHNA and YNFKEQ. This CDR3 is CASNPPGLEGYTF. The CDR3 DNA reads as TGTGCCAGCAACCCGCCGGGGCTGGAGGGCTACACCTTC.

This clonotype was observed at least ten times. The J gene is TRBJ2-5, the V gene TRBV6-5, with 8 bases lining up with TRBD1. V lost 4 bases and J lost 6; bases outside the gene matches: 7. CDR3 length: 14 amino acids. In germline, CDR1 is MNHEY, CDR2 SVGAGI. CDR3 amino acids: CASSSWTGKKTQYF. The CDR3 bases are TGTGCCAGCAGTTCTTGGACAGGGAAAAAGACCCAGTACTTC.

There are many counts of this clonotype. The chain carries TRBV5-1 and TRBJ2-2; possible D gene TRBD2, 6 bases. Germline assignment: CDR1 SGHRS and CDR2 YFSETQ. This CDR3 is 15 amino acids long. V lost 0 bases and J lost 3, with 9 bases in between. CDR3 region: CASSLAAGYTGELFF. CDR3 DNA sequence: TGCGCCAGCAGCTTGGCGGCGGGGTACACCGGGGAGCTGTTTTTT.

In the case of this clonotype: A read error is likely, as this CDR3 ends without the conserved phenylalanine or tryptophan. J is TRBJ2-1 and V is TRBV7-2, with D hard to call. The ends were cut back, 5 bases at V and 3 bases at J, with 20 bases in the middle. CDR3 length equals 17 residues. CDR1 and CDR2 (germline): SGHTA, FQGNSA. CDR3 protein: CASSPDPNWKSYNEQFY. Here the CDR3 DNA reads TGTGCCAGCAGCCCGGATCCGAACTGGAAAAGCTACAATGAGCAGTTCTAC.

This rearrangement joins TRBV28 to TRBJ1-5, with D perhaps TRBD1 (5 bases). Trimming took off 8 bases at V and 0 bases at J, with 14 bases between the two ends. The CDR3 contains 15 residues. Germline V lookup: CDR1 MDHEN, CDR2 SYDVKM. The CDR3 DNA reads as TGTGCCAGCTCCGTGGGGGGATATAGCAATCAGCCCCAGCATTTT. Protein sequence: CASSVGGYSNQPQHF.